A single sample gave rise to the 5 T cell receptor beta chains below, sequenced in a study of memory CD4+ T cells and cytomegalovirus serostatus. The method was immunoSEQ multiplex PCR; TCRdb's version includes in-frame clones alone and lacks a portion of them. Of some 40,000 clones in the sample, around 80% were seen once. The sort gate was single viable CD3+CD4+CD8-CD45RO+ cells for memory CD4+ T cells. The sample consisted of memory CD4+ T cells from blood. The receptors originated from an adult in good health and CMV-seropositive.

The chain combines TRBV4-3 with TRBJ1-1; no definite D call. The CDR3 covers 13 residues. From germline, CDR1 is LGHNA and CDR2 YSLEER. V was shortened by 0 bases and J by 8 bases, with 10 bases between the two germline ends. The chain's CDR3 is CASSQDVRVEAFF. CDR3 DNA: TGCGCCAGCAGCCAAGATGTACGAGTGGAAGCTTTCTTT.

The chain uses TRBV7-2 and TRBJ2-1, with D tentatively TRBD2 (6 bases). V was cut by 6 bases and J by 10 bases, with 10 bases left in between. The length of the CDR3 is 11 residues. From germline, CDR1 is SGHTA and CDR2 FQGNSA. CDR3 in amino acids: CASRVSGEQFF. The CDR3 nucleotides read TGTGCCAGCAGGGTAAGCGGGGAGCAGTTCTTC.

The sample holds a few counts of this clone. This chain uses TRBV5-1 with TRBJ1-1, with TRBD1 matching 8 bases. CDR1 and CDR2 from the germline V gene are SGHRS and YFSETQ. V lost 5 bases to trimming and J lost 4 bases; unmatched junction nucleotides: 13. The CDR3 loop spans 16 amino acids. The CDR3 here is CASSLGQGHQRTEAFF. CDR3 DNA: TGCGCCAGCAGTTTAGGACAGGGCCATCAACGCACTGAAGCTTTCTTT.

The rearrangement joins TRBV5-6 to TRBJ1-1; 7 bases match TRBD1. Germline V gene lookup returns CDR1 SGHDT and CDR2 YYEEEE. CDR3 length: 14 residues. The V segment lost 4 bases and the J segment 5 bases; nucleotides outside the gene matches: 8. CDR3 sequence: CASSQRGRGTEAFF. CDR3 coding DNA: TGTGCCAGCAGCCAGAGGGGGCGGGGGACTGAAGCTTTCTTT.

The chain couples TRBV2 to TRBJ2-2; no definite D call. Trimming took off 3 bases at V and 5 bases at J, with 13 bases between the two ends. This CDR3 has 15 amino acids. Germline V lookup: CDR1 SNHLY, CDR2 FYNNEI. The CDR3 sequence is CASSEMHPVTGELFF. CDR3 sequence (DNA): TGTGCCAGCAGTGAGATGCACCCCGTTACCGGGGAGCTGTTTTTT.